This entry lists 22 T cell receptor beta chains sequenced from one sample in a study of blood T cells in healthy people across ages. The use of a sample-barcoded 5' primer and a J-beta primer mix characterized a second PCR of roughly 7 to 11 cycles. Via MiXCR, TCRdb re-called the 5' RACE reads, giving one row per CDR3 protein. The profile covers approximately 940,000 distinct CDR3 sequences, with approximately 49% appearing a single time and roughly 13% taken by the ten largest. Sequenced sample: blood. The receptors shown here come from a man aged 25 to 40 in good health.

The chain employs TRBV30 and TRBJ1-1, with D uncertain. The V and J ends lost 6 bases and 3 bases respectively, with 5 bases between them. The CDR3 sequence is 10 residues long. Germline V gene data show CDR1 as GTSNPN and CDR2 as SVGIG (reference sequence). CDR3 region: CACSYTEAFF. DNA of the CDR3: TGTGCCTGCTCGTACACTGAAGCTTTCTTT.

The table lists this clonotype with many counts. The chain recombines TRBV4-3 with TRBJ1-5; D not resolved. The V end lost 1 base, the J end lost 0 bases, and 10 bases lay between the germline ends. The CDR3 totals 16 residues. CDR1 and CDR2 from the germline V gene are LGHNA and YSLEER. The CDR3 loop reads CASSQATRDSNQPQHF. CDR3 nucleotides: TGCGCCAGCAGCCAAGCTACCAGAGATAGCAATCAGCCCCAGCATTTT.

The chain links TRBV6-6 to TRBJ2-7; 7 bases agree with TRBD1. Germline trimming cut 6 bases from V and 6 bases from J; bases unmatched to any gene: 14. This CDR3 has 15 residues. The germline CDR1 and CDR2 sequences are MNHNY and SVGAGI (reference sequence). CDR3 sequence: CASRQDRALWGEQYF. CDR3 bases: TGTGCCAGCAGACAAGACAGGGCCCTATGGGGCGAGCAGTACTTC.

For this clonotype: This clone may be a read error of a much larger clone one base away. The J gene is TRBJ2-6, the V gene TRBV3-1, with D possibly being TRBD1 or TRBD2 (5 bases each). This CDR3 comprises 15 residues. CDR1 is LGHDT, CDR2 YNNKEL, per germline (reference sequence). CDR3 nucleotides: TGTGCCAGCAGCCGAGGGAACTCTGGGGCCAACGCCCTGACTTTC. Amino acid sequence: CASSRGNSGANALTF.

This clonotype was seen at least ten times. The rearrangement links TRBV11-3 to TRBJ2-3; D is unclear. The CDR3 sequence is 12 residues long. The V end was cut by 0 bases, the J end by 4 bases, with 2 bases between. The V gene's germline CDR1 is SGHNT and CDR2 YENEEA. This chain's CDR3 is CASSLDADTQYF. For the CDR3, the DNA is TGTGCCAGCAGCTTAGATGCAGATACGCAGTATTTT.

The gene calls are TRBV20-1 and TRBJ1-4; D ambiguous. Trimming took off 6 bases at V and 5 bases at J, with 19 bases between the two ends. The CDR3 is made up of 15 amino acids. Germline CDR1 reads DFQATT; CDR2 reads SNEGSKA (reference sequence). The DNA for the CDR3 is TGCAGTGCCAGACCTCGTGGACGGCCAAATGAAAAACTGTTTTTT. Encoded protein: CSARPRGRPNEKLFF.

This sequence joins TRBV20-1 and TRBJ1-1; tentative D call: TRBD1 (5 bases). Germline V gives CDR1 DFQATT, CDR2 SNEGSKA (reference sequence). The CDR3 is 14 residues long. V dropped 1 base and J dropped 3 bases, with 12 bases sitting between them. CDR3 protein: CSARGGAWDTEAFF. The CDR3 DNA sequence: TGCAGTGCTAGAGGAGGGGCGTGGGACACTGAAGCTTTCTTT.

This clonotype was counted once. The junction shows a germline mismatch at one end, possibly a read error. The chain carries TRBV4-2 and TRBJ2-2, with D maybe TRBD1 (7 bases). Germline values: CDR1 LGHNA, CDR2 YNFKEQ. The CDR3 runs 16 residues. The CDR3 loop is CASSHQGEVNAGELFF. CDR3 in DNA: TGTGCCAGCAGCCACCAGGGGGAGGTGAACGCCGGGGAGCTGTTTTTT.

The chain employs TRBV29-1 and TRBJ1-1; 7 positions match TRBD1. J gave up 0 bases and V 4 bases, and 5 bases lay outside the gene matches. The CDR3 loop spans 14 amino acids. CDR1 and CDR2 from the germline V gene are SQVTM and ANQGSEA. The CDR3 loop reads CSVADRTMNTEAFF. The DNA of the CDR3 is TGCAGCGTTGCGGACAGGACCATGAACACTGAAGCTTTCTTT.

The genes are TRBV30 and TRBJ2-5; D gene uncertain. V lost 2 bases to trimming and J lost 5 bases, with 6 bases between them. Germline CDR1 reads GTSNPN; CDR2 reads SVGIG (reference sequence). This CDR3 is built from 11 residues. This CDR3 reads CAWSSRETQYF. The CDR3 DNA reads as TGTGCCTGGAGTAGTAGGGAGACCCAGTACTTC.

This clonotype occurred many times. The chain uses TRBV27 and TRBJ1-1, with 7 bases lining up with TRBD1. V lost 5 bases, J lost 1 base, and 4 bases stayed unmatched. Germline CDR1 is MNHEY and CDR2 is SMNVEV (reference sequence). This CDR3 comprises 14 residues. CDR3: CASSARTGNTEAFF. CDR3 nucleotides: TGTGCCAGCAGTGCCCGGACAGGGAACACTGAAGCTTTCTTT.

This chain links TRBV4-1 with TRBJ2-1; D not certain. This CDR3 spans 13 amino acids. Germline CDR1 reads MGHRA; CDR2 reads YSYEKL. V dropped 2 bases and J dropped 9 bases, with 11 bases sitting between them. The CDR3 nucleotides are TGCGCCAGCAGCCAAAACTGGGCCGGTGAGCAGTTCTTC. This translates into CASSQNWAGEQFF.

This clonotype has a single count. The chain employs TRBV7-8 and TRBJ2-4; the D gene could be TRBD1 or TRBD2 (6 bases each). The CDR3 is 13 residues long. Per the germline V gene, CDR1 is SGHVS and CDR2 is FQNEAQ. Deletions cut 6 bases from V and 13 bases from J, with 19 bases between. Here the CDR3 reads CASRDWGAREQYF. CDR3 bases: TGTGCCAGCAGGGATTGGGGGGCGCGTGAGCAGTACTTC.

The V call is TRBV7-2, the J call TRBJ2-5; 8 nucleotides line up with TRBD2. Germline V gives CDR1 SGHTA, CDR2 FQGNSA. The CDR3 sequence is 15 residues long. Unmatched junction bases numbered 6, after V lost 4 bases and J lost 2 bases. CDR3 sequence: CASSSTSGNQETQYF. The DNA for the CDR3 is TGTGCCAGCAGCTCCACTAGCGGTAATCAAGAGACCCAGTACTTC.

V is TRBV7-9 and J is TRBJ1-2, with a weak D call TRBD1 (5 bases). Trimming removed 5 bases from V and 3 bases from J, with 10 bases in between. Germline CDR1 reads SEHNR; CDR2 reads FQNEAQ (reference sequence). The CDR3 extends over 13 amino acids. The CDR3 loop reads CASSPGRYYGYTF. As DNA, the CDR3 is TGTGCCAGCAGCCCAGGGAGGTACTATGGCTACACCTTC.

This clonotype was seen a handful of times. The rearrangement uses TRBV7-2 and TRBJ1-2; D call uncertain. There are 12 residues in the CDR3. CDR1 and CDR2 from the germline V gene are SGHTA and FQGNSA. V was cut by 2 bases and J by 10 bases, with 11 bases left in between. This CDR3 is CASSLSVGSYTF. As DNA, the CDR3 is TGTGCCAGCAGCTTATCGGTTGGCTCCTACACCTTC.

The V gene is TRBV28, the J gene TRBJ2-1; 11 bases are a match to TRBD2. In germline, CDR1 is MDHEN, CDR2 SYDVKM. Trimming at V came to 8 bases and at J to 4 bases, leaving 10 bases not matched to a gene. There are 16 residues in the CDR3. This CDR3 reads CASDSSGTSGYNEQFF. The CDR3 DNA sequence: TGTGCCAGCGATTCGTCCGGGACTAGCGGTTACAATGAGCAGTTCTTC.

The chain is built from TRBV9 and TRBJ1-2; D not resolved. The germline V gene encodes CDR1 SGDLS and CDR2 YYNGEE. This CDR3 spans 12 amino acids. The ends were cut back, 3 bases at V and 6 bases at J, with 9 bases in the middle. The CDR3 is CASSGGGDGYTF. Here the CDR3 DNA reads TGTGCCAGCAGCGGTGGTGGGGATGGCTACACCTTC.

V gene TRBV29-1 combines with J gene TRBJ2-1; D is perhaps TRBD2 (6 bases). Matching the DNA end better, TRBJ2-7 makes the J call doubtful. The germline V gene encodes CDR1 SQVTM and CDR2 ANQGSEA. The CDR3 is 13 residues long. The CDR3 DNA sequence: TGCAGCGTTGAAGGCCCCGGCGGGAACGAGCAGTACTTC. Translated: CSVEGPGGNEQYF.

CDR3 DNA sequence: TGTGCCAGCAGTCCGTCGACAGGTGGCTACACCTTC. Residues: CASSPSTGGYTF. V and J are TRBV27 and TRBJ1-2; D might be TRBD1 (6 bases). Germline lookup yields CDR1 MNHEY and CDR2 SMNVEV (reference sequence). The CDR3 consists of 12 residues. Between the trimmed V and J ends, which lost 5 bases and 7 bases, there was a span of 11 bases.

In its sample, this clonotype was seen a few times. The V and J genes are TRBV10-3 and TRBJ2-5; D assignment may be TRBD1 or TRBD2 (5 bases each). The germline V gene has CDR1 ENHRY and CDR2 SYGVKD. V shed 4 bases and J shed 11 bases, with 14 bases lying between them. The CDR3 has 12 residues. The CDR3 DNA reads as TGTGCCATCAGTGCCGGGACCTACGTGCAGTACTTC. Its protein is CAISAGTYVQYF.

The CDR3 DNA follows: TGTGCCATCAGTCCGGGACAGGGACCTTACGAGCAGTACTTC. As protein: CAISPGQGPYEQYF. The gene calls are TRBV10-3 and TRBJ2-7; 9 nucleotides agree with TRBD1. The CDR3 has 14 amino acids. From germline, CDR1 is ENHRY and CDR2 SYGVKD. J lost 4 bases, V lost 5 bases, and 6 bases had no gene match.